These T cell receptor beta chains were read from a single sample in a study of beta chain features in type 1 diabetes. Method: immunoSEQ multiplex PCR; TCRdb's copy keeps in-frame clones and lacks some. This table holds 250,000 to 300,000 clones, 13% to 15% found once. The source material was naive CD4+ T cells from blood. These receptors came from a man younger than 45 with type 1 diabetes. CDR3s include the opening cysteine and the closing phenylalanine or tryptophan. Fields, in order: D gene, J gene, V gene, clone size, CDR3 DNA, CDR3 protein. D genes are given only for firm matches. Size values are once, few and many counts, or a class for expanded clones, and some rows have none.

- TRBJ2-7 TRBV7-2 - TGTGCCAGCAGCTTAGATGGAAGCGTCTCCTACGAGCAGTACTTC CASSLDGSVSYEQYF
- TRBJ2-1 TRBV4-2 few TGTGCCAGCAGCCAAGTATCCAGAAACAATGAGCAGTTCTTC CASSQVSRNNEQFF
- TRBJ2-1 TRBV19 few TGTGCCAGTAGTAGAAATTTTGGGACTTCGATCTACAATGAGCAGTTCTTC CASSRNFGTSIYNEQFF
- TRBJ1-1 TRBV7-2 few TGTGCCAGCAGCTCCGGACAGATTAGGGCTGAAGCTTTCTTT CASSSGQIRAEAFF
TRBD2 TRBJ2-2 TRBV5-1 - TGCGCCAGCAGCCCTAGCGGGGCCTCCGGGGAGCTGTTTTTT CASSPSGASGELFF
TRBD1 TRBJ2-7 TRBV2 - TGTGCCAGCGGGGGACAGGGACCCTTCGGGCAGTACTTC CASGGQGPFGQYF
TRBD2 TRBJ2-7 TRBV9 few TGTGCCAGCAGCGTAGAGGATAGCGGGAGGTCTTACGAGCAGTACTTC CASSVEDSGRSYEQYF
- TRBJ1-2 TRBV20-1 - TGCAGCCTGCCCAGTTATGGCTACACCTTC CSLPSYGYTF
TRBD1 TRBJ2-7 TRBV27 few TGTGCCAGCAGTTTTCAAGGGGGCCACGAGCAGTACTTC CASSFQGGHEQYF
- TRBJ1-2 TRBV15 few TGTGCCACCAGCAGCCCACAGGCTCCAGGGGGCTACACCTTC CATSSPQAPGGYTF
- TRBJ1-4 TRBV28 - TGTGCCAGCAGTTTACAGGTTGAAAAACTGTTTTTT CASSLQVEKLFF
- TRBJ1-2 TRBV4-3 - TGCGCCAGCAGCCAAGACGCGGGCTATGGCTACACCTTC CASSQDAGYGYTF
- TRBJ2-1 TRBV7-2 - TGTGCCAGCAGTCGAGGGTACAATGAGCAGTTCTTC CASSRGYNEQFF
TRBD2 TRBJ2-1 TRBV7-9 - TGTGCCAGCAGCTCGCTAGCGGCCTACAATGAGCAGTTCTTC CASSSLAAYNEQFF
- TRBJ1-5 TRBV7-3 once TGTGCCAGCGCTCTCGGGGGGCAACAGCCCCAGCATTTT CASALGGQQPQHF
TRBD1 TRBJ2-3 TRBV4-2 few TGTGCCAGCAGACCCTCGACAGGGAGCTTAACAGATACGCAGTATTTT CASRPSTGSLTDTQYF
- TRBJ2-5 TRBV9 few TGTGCCAGCAGCGTAGGCGGAGAGACCCAGTACTTC CASSVGGETQYF
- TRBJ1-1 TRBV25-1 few TGTGCCAGCAGTGTGGCGGGGAATGCTTTCTTT CASSVAGNAFF
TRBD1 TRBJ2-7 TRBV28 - TGTGCCAGCAGTTACGCCGGGACAGGGATCTACGAGCAGTACTTC CASSYAGTGIYEQYF
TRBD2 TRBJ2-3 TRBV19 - TGTGCCAGTAGCCGCCCTGGACTAGCGGCTTACACAGATACGCAGTATTTT CASSRPGLAAYTDTQYF
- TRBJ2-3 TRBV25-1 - TGTGCCAGCCGAAACCTGAGGGCAGATACGCAGTATTTT CASRNLRADTQYF
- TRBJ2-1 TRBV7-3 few TGTGCCAGCAGCTTAGACGCGGGCTACAATGAGCAGTTCTTC CASSLDAGYNEQFF
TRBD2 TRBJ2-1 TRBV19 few TGTGCCACGTCTAGCGGGAGGGCCTACAATGAGCAGTTCTTC CATSSGRAYNEQFF
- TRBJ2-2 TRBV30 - TGTGCCTGGAGGAAGCCAGGGACCGGGGAGCTGTTTTTT CAWRKPGTGELFF
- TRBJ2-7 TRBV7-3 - TGTGCCAGCAGCTTAGTGGCGGGGCCATCTTCCGAGCAGTACTTC CASSLVAGPSSEQYF
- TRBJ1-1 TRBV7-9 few TGTGCCAGCAGCCGAGAGTCCACTGAAGCTTTCTTT CASSRESTEAFF
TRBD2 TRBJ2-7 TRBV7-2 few TGTGCCAGCAGCACCACGACTAGCCTCGAGCAGTACTTC CASSTTTSLEQYF
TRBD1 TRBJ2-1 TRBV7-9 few TGTGCCAGCAGCTTGAGGACAGGGGTTCATGAGCAGTTCTTC CASSLRTGVHEQFF
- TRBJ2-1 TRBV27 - TGTGCCAGCAGTCGAACACTAGCATGGGATGAGCAGTTCTTC CASSRTLAWDEQFF
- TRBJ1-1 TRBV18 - TGTGCCAGCGTACAGGATATGAACACTGAAGCTTTCTTT CASVQDMNTEAFF
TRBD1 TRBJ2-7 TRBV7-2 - TGTGCCAGCAGCTCGCCAGGGACAGGTTCTTCCTACGAGCAGTACTTC CASSSPGTGSSYEQYF
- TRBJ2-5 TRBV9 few TGTGCCAGCAGCGTTGGAGGTCACCAAGAGACCCAGTACTTC CASSVGGHQETQYF
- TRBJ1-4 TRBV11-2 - TGTGCCAGCAGCAACTACGGGGGAAATGAAAAACTGTTTTTT CASSNYGGNEKLFF
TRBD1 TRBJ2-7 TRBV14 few TGTGCCAGCAGCCAAGAAGACTTCCGGGACAGCCAAAACTACGAGCAGTACTTC CASSQEDFRDSQNYEQYF
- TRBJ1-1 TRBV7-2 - TGTGCCAGCAGCCCAGGTTCGACTGAAGCTTTCTTT CASSPGSTEAFF
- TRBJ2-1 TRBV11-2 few TGTGCCAGCAGCTACTTTGGACTCCGTTCCTACAATGAGCAGTTCTTC CASSYFGLRSYNEQFF
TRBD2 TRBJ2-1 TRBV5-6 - TGTGCCAGCTCGGGGCAAGCGGGATCAAGCTCCTACAATGAGCAGTTCTTC CASSGQAGSSSYNEQFF
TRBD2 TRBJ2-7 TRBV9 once TGTGCCAGCAGCCCAAGCGGGAGCGCGTACGAGCAGTACTTC CASSPSGSAYEQYF
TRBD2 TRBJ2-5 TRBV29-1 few TGCAGCGCAGTACTAGCGGGAGTATCCGAGACCCAGTACTTC CSAVLAGVSETQYF
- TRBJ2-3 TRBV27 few TGTGCCAGCACACCCGCGGGTGTAGATACGCAGTATTTT CASTPAGVDTQYF
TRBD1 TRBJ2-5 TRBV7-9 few TGTGCCAGCAGCTTATTAGACAGGGAAGCCCAGTACTTC CASSLLDREAQYF
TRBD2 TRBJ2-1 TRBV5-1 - TGCGCCAGCAATTTCCGGGAGGACTACAATGAGCAGTTCTTC CASNFREDYNEQFF
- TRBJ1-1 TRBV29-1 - TGCAGCGCGCCCGGGGACTCACTGGATGAAGCTTTCTTT CSAPGDSLDEAFF
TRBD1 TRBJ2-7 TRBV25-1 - TGTGCCAGCAGAGGACAGGGGTTCTCCTACGAGCAGTACTTC CASRGQGFSYEQYF
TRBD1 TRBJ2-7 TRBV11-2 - TGTGCCAGCAGCATCGGACAGGTGCCCTACGAGCAGTACTTC CASSIGQVPYEQYF
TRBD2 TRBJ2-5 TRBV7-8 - TGTGCCAGCAGATCGCGGGAGACAGAAGAGACCCAGTACTTC CASRSRETEETQYF
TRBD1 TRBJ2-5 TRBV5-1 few TGCGCCAGCAGCGGGACAGGGATGGAGGAGACCCAGTACTTC CASSGTGMEETQYF
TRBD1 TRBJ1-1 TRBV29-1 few TGCAGCGTTGGCCGGGACAGGAACACTGAAGCTTTCTTT CSVGRDRNTEAFF
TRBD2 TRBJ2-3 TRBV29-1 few TGCAGCGTCGCGACTAGCGGGAGGGTAGATACGCAGTATTTT CSVATSGRVDTQYF
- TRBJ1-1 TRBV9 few TGTGCCAGCAGCGTAGATCCGGATGCGGCAGCTTTCTTT CASSVDPDAAAFF